What follows are 2 T cell receptor beta chains derived from one specimen sequenced in a study of OX40 agonist ivuxolimab in advanced cancers. Repertoires were generated with immunoSEQ multiplex PCR, while TCRdb's copy carries only in-frame clones and drops some. The sample carries more than 50,000 clones, 85% recorded once. The starting material was CD4+ or CD8+ T cells sorted from blood, obtained in a trial of the OX40 agonist ivuxolimab. These receptor sequences come from an adult with an advanced solid tumor such as melanoma, head and neck, liver or kidney cancer.

This chain joins TRBV4-1 and TRBJ1-4; D unclear. Germline CDR1 and CDR2: MGHRA and YSYEKL. CDR3 length: 15 residues. The germline V and J ends were trimmed by 2 bases and 8 bases, with 15 bases remaining between them. The DNA for the CDR3 is TGCGCCAGCAGCCAACCTGACCCTATCGGGGAAAAACTGTTTTTT. Amino acid sequence: CASSQPDPIGEKLFF.

The chain uses TRBV29-1 and TRBJ1-1; TRBD1 matches 8 bases. Germline assignment: CDR1 SQVTM and CDR2 ANQGSEA. The CDR3 contains 12 residues. V dropped 5 bases and J dropped 7; count of bases not matched to a gene: 6. The CDR3: CSVCQGAGEAFF. The CDR3 DNA is TGCAGCGTTTGCCAGGGGGCAGGTGAAGCTTTCTTT. The full variable domain, with the rest looked up from reference TRBV29-1 and TRBJ1-1, is SAVISQKPSRDICQRGTSLTIQCQVDSQVTMMFWYRQQPGQSLTLIATANQGSEATYESGFVIDKFPISRPNLTFSTLTVSNMSPEDSSIYLCSVCQGAGEAFFGQGTRLTVV.